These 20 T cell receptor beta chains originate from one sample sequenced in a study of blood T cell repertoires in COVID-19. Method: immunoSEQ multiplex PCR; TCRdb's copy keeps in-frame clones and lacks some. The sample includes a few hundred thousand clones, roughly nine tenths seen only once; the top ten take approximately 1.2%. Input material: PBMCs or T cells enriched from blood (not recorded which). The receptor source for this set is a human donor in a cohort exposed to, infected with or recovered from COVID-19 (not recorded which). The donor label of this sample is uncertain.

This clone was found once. CDR3 nucleotide sequence: TGTGCCAGTTCCTTCGGTTACGAGCAGTACTTC. Translated: CASSFGYEQYF. The V and J genes are TRBV19 and TRBJ2-7, with D unclear. V lost 8 bases and J lost 4, with 9 bases in between. The CDR3 is made up of 11 amino acids. The germline V gene has CDR1 LNHDA and CDR2 SQIVND (reference sequence). Full variable domain (outside the CDR3, taken from reference TRBV19 and TRBJ2-7): DGGITQSPKYLFRKEGQNVTLSCEQNLNHDAMYWYRQDPGQGLRLIYYSQIVNDFQKGDIAEGYSVSREKKESFPLTVTSAQKNPTAFYLCASSFGYEQYFGPGTRLTVT.

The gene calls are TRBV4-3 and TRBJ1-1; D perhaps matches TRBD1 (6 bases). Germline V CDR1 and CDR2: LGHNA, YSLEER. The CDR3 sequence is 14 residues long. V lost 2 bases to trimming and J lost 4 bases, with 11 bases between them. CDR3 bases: TGCGCCAGCAGCCAAACACAGGGTGTCACTGAAGCTTTCTTT. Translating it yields CASSQTQGVTEAFF.

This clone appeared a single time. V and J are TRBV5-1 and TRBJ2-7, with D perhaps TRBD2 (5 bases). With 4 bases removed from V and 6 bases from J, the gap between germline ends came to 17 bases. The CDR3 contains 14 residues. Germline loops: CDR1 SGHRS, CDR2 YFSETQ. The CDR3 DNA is TGCGCCAGCAGCCTGGGAGAGCTGTTCTCCGAGCAGTACTTC. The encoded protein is CASSLGELFSEQYF.

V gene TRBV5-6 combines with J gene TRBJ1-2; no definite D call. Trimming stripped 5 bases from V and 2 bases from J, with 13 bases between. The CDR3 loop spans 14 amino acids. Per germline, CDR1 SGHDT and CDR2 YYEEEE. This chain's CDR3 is CASRLEGTNYGYTF. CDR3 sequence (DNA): TGTGCCAGCAGGCTAGAGGGCACCAACTATGGCTACACCTTC.

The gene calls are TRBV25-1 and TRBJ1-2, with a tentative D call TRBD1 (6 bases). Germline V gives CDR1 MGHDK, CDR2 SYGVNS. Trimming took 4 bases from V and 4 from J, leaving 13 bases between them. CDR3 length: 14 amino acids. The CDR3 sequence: CASSGGGTIYGYTF. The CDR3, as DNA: TGTGCCAGCAGTGGAGGGGGAACTATCTATGGCTACACCTTC.

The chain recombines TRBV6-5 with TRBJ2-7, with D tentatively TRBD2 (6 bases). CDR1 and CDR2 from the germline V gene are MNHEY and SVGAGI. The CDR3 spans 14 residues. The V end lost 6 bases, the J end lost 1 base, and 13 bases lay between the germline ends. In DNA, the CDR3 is TGTGCCAGCAGACGGAGGCGGGGTTCCTACGAGCAGTACTTC. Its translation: CASRRRRGSYEQYF.

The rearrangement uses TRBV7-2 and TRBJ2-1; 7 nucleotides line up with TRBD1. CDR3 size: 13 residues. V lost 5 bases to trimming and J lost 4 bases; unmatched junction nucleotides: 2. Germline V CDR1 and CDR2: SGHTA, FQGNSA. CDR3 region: CASSRGQYNEQFF. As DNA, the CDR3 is TGTGCCAGCAGCCGGGGACAGTACAATGAGCAGTTCTTC.

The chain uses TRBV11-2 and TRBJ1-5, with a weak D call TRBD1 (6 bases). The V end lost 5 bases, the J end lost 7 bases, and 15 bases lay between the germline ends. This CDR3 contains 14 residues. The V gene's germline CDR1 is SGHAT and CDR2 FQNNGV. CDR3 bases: TGTGCCAGCAGCGGGGGCCCACAGGGACAGCCCCAGCATTTT. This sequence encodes CASSGGPQGQPQHF.

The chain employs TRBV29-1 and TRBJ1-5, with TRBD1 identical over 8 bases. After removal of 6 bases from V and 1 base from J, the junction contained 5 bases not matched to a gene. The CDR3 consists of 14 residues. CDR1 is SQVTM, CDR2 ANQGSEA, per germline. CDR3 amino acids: CSVGTGGSNQPQHF. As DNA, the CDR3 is TGCAGCGTCGGGACAGGAGGGAGCAATCAGCCCCAGCATTTT. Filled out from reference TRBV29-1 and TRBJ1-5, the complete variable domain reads SAVISQKPSRDICQRGTSLTIQCQVDSQVTMMFWYRQQPGQSLTLIATANQGSEATYESGFVIDKFPISRPNLTFSTLTVSNMSPEDSSIYLCSVGTGGSNQPQHFGDGTRLSIL.

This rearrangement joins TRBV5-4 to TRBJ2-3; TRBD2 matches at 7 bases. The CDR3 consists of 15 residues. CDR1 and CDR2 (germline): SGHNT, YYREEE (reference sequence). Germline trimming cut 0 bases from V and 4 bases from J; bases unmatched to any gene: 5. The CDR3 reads CASSLGSGEADTQYF. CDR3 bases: TGTGCCAGCAGCTTGGGCAGCGGGGAGGCAGATACGCAGTATTTT.

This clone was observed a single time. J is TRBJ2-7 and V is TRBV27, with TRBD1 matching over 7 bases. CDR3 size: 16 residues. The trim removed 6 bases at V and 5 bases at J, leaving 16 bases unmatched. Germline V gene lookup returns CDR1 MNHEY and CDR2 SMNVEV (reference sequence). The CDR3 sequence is CASSYAIDRVNNEQYF. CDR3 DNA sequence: TGTGCCAGCAGCTATGCGATCGACAGGGTTAATAACGAGCAGTACTTC.

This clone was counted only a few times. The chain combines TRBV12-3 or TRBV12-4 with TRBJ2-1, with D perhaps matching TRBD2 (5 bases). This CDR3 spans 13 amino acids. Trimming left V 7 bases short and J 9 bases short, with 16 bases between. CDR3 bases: TGTGCCAGCAAAGTGGCCAGCGCGGGTGAGCAGTTCTTC. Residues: CASKVASAGEQFF.

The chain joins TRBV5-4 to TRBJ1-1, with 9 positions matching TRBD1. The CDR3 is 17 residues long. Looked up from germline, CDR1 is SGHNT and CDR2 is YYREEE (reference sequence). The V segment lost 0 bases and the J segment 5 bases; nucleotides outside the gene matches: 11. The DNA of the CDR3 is TGTGCCAGCAGCTTGGCCAGGGGCCGGACAGGGGTGACTGAAGCTTTCTTT. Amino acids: CASSLARGRTGVTEAFF.

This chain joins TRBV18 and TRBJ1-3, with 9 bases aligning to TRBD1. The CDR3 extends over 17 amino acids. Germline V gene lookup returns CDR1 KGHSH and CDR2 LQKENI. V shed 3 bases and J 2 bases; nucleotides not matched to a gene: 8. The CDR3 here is CASSPSAGTGTGNTIYF. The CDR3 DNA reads TGTGCCAGCTCACCTTCTGCAGGGACAGGGACTGGAAACACCATATATTTT. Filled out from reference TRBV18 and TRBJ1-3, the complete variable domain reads NAGVMQNPRHLVRRRGQEARLRCSPMKGHSHVYWYRQLPEEGLKFMVYLQKENIIDESGMPKERFSAEFPKEGPSILRIQQVVRGDSAAYFCASSPSAGTGTGNTIYFGEGSWLTVV.

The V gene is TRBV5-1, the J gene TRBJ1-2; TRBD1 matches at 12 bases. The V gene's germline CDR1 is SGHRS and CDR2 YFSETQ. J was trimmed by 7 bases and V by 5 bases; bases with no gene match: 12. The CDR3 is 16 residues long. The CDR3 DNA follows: TGCGCCAGCAGTCCGGGGACAGGGGGCTGGGGTAGTGGCTACACCTTC. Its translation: CASSPGTGGWGSGYTF.

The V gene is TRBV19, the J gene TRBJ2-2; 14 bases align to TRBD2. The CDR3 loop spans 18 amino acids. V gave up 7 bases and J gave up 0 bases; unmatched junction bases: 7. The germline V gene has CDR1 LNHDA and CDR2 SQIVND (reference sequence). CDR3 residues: CASNKGLAGGANTGELFF. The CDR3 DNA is TGTGCCAGTAATAAAGGACTAGCGGGGGGCGCGAACACCGGGGAGCTGTTTTTT.

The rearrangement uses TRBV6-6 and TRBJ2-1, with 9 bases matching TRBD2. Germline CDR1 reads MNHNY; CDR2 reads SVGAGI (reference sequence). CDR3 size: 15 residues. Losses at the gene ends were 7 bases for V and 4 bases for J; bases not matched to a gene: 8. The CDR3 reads CASTRLAVIYNEQFF. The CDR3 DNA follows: TGTGCCAGCACCCGACTAGCGGTGATATACAATGAGCAGTTCTTC.

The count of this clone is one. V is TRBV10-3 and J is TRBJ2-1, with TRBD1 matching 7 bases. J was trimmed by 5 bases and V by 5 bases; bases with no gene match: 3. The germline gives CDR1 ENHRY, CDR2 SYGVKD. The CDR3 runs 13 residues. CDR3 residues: CAISQDRDNEQFF. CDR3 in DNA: TGTGCCATCAGTCAAGACAGGGACAATGAGCAGTTCTTC.

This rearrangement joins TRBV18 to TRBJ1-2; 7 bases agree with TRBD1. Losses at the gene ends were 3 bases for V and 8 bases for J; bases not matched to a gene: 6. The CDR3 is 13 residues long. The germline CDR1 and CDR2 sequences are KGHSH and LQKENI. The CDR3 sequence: CASSPKGQRGYTF. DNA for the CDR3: TGTGCCAGCTCACCTAAGGGACAGCGGGGCTACACCTTC.

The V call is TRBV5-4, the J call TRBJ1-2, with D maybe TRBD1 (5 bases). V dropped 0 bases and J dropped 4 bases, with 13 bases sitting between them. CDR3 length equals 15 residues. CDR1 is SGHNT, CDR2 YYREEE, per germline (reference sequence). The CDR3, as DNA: TGTGCCAGCAGCTTGGGATCCGGGGGGTTCTATGGCTACACCTTC. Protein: CASSLGSGGFYGYTF.